This passage covers 31 T cell receptor beta chains from one sample sequenced in a study of blood T cell repertoires in COVID-19. TCRdb's table, derived via immunoSEQ multiplex PCR, lists solely in-frame clones and lacks some. The table shows some 250,000 clones, with around four fifths occurring only once. The specimen was peripheral blood. The receptor set was obtained from a man aged 40-49 years with active or convalescent COVID-19.

This clone was counted only a few times. This sequence joins TRBV7-6 and TRBJ1-5, with a tentative D call TRBD1 (6 bases). This CDR3 is 15 amino acids long. Germline V gene lookup returns CDR1 SGHVS and CDR2 FNYEAQ. Trimming shortened V by 3 bases and J by 5 bases, and 14 bases separated the two germline ends. The CDR3 spells CASSLYGEGDQPQHF. The CDR3 DNA reads as TGTGCCAGCAGCTTGTACGGAGAGGGGGATCAGCCCCAGCATTTT.

The J gene is TRBJ1-2, the V gene TRBV12-2; the table's D call TRBD1 went unverified against the DNA. TRBV12-2 is classified as a pseudogene. There are 16 residues in the CDR3. The CDR3 bases are TGTGCAAGTCGCTTAGGCCACAGGTCCGAATATAATGGCTACACCTTC. This codes for CASRLGHRSEYNGYTF.

This clone was observed a few times. At one end, the junction sequence differs from germline, possibly due to a read error. The V gene is TRBV7-7, the J gene TRBJ2-7, with D possibly TRBD1 on 5 matching bases. CDR1 and CDR2 (germline): SSHAT, FNYEAQ (reference sequence). This CDR3 comprises 15 residues. This CDR3 is CASSLRQGPPYEQYF. CDR3 sequence (DNA): TGTGCTAGCAGCTTACGTCAGGGTCCCCCCTACGAGCAGTACTTC. Full variable domain (remainder filled in from reference TRBV7-7 and TRBJ2-7): GAGVSQSPRYKVTKRGQDVTLRCDPISSHATLYWYQQALGQGPEFLTYFNYEAQPDKSGLPSDRFSAERPEGSISTLTIQRTEQRDSAMYRCASSLRQGPPYEQYFGPGTRLTVT.

This rearrangement joins TRBV6-5 to TRBJ1-1, with 9 bases aligning to TRBD1. This CDR3 comprises 14 residues. V lost 10 bases to trimming and J lost 1 base; unmatched junction nucleotides: 7. Per germline, CDR1 MNHEY and CDR2 SVGAGI. The CDR3 DNA reads TGTGCCACACAGGACAGGGGTTGGAACACTGAAGCTTTCTTT. Its translation: CATQDRGWNTEAFF.

The rearrangement uses TRBV6-2 or TRBV6-3 and TRBJ1-5; D may be TRBD1 (6 bases). This CDR3 has 14 amino acids. Germline V CDR1 and CDR2: MNHEY, SVGEGT. V was cut by 2 bases and J by 5 bases, with 10 bases left in between. The CDR3 DNA reads TGTGCCAGCAGTTACGGGGGACATGATCAGCCCCAGCATTTT. This gives the protein CASSYGGHDQPQHF.

As for this clone: This specimen includes other DNA sequences encoding the same CDR3. The chain carries TRBV5-1 and TRBJ1-2, with 7 bases fitting TRBD1. This CDR3 has 14 amino acids. V gave up 0 bases and J gave up 6 bases; unmatched junction bases: 5. Germline V gene sequence: CDR1 SGHRS, CDR2 YFSETQ. The chain's CDR3 is CASSLAGQGDGYTF. In DNA form, the CDR3 reads TGCGCCAGCAGCTTGGCCGGGCAGGGGGATGGCTACACCTTC.

This clone was seen a handful of times. This rearrangement joins TRBV15 to TRBJ2-2; no clear D gene. Trimming took off 0 bases at V and 2 bases at J, with 7 bases between the two ends. Germline V gene data show CDR1 as LNHNV and CDR2 as YYDKDF (reference sequence). This CDR3 is 15 amino acids long. DNA for the CDR3: TGTGCCACCAGCAGAGATGTGTATAACACCGGGGAGCTGTTTTTT. Encoded protein: CATSRDVYNTGELFF.

V and J are TRBV19 and TRBJ2-2, with TRBD2 matching over 7 bases. CDR3 length: 14 residues. CDR1 and CDR2 (germline): LNHDA, SQIVND (reference sequence). J lost 7 bases, V lost 8 bases, and 10 bases had no gene match. The CDR3 DNA reads as TGTGCCAGTGGTTCACTAGCGTCCAACGGGGAGCTGTTTTTT. Translating gives CASGSLASNGELFF.

The chain employs TRBV10-3 and TRBJ2-3, with TRBD1 matching 10 bases. The CDR3 is made up of 16 amino acids. V shed 3 bases and J 4 bases; nucleotides not matched to a gene: 7. Germline V gene lookup returns CDR1 ENHRY and CDR2 SYGVKD. CDR3 in DNA: TGTGCCATCAGTGACCCCGGGACAGGGGTGGCAGATACGCAGTATTTT. Protein sequence: CAISDPGTGVADTQYF.

This clone was found a few times. The V and J genes are TRBV4-2 and TRBJ1-1; D is uncertain. This CDR3 has 14 residues. V lost 1 base to trimming and J lost 1 base, with 7 bases between them. Germline V CDR1 and CDR2: LGHNA, YNFKEQ. The DNA of the CDR3 is TGTGCCAGCAGCCAAGCCACGGGGAACACTGAAGCTTTCTTT. It codes for CASSQATGNTEAFF.

The rearrangement uses TRBV29-1 and TRBJ2-1; 9 bases fit TRBD2. The CDR3 consists of 15 residues. Germline V lookup: CDR1 SQVTM, CDR2 ANQGSEA. J gave up 8 bases and V 3 bases, and 11 bases lay outside the gene matches. The CDR3 DNA reads as TGCAGCGTTGAGGGGCGCGGGAGGGGAGCGGATGAGCAGTTCTTC. Its translation: CSVEGRGRGADEQFF.

The V call is TRBV12-3 or TRBV12-4, the J call TRBJ1-1, with unresolved D. The CDR3 consists of 13 residues. V lost 5 bases and J lost 3, with 10 bases in between. CDR3 DNA: TGTGCCAGCAGTCGGCAGGACTACACTGAAGCTTTCTTT. Protein: CASSRQDYTEAFF.

The CDR3 reads CASSQGSYNEQFF. DNA for the CDR3: TGTGCCAGTAGTCAGGGGTCCTACAATGAGCAGTTCTTC. V and J are TRBV19 and TRBJ2-1; TRBD1 might be the D (6 bases). The V gene's germline CDR1 is LNHDA and CDR2 SQIVND (reference sequence). The CDR3 is made up of 13 amino acids. V was clipped by 5 bases and J by 1 base, with 6 bases between them.

The V call is TRBV11-3, the J call TRBJ2-5; 11 bases are shared with TRBD1. Germline V gene lookup returns CDR1 SGHNT and CDR2 YENEEA. With V trimmed by 4 bases and J by 5 bases, 6 bases remained unmatched. CDR3 length: 15 amino acids. CDR3 sequence (DNA): TGTGCCAGCAGCTACCGGACAGGGGGCGCTGAGACCCAGTACTTC. As protein: CASSYRTGGAETQYF.

The rearrangement uses TRBV12-5 and TRBJ2-6, with 7 bases lining up with TRBD1. This CDR3 spans 14 amino acids. Trimming cost V 6 bases and J 2 bases; bases outside gene matches: 1. Looked up from germline, CDR1 is LGHNT and CDR2 is FRNRAP. CDR3 loop: CASGGTAGANVLTF. As DNA, the CDR3 is TGTGCTAGTGGGGGGACAGCTGGGGCCAACGTCCTGACTTTC.

The gene calls are TRBV4-1 and TRBJ1-6; weak D call: TRBD1 (5 bases). With 0 bases removed from V and 4 bases from J, the gap between germline ends came to 13 bases. From germline, CDR1 is MGHRA and CDR2 YSYEKL. The CDR3 is made up of 17 amino acids. CDR3 sequence (DNA): TGCGCCAGCAGCCAAGAACTGCGGGGGGTTTATAATTCACCCCTCCACTTT. Encoded protein: CASSQELRGVYNSPLHF.

The chain couples TRBV29-1 to TRBJ2-7, with D tentatively TRBD2 (8 bases). This CDR3 is 16 amino acids long. Trimming shortened V by 5 bases and J by 3 bases, and 23 bases separated the two germline ends. In germline, CDR1 is SQVTM, CDR2 ANQGSEA. The CDR3 here is CSVLRTGASGHYEQYF. In nucleotides, the CDR3 is TGCAGCGTTCTACGGACAGGAGCTAGCGGGCACTACGAGCAGTACTTC.

As concerns this clone: One end of the junction does not line up with germline, which may come from a read error. CDR3 in amino acids: CASSQADRVYGNTIYF. CDR3 coding DNA: TGTGCCAGCAGTCAAGCCGACAGGGTCTACGGAAACACCATATATTTT. The chain carries TRBV3-1 (or the pseudogene TRBV3-2) and TRBJ1-3; 7 bases map to TRBD1. Germline assignment: CDR1 LGHDT and CDR2 YNNKEL (reference sequence). The CDR3 is 16 residues long.

In its sample, this clone was seen once. The chain uses TRBV29-1 and TRBJ2-1; 7 nucleotides agree with TRBD1. The ends lost 7 bases at V and 3 bases at J; junction bases unmatched: 15. This CDR3 is 16 amino acids long. In germline, CDR1 is SQVTM, CDR2 ANQGSEA. CDR3 protein: CSAGGETGNLYNEQFF. CDR3 bases: TGCAGCGCTGGGGGCGAGACAGGGAACCTCTACAATGAGCAGTTCTTC.

The rearrangement uses TRBV27 and TRBJ2-2, with TRBD1 identical over 8 bases. CDR3 length equals 13 residues. Germline trimming cut 10 bases from V and 5 bases from J; bases unmatched to any gene: 6. Germline V gene data show CDR1 as MNHEY and CDR2 as SMNVEV (reference sequence). CDR3 in DNA: TGTGCCATCAGGGGGCCCTATACCGGGGAGCTGTTTTTT. Encoded protein: CAIRGPYTGELFF.

The genes are TRBV4-1 and TRBJ1-2; a possible D gene is TRBD1 (6 bases). The CDR3 runs 18 residues. Trimming stripped 3 bases from V and 7 bases from J, with 27 bases between. Per germline, CDR1 MGHRA and CDR2 YSYEKL. The CDR3 sequence: CASSQPISGSGQRGGYTF. In DNA, the CDR3 is TGCGCCAGCAGCCAGCCAATTTCGGGGTCCGGACAGAGAGGTGGCTACACCTTC.

This chain connects TRBV15 to TRBJ1-5; D is perhaps TRBD1 (5 bases). V was shortened by 0 bases and J by 4 bases, with 7 bases between the two germline ends. The V gene's germline CDR1 is LNHNV and CDR2 YYDKDF (reference sequence). This CDR3 has 14 residues. CDR3 nucleotides: TGTGCCACCAGCAGAGACAGGGTTAATCAGCCCCAGCATTTT. It specifies CATSRDRVNQPQHF. Looking up the rest from reference TRBV15 and TRBJ1-5 gives the full variable domain: DAMVIQNPRYQVTQFGKPVTLSCSQTLNHNVMYWYQQKSSQAPKLLFHYYDKDFNNEADTPDNFQSRRPNTSFCFLDIRSPGLGDTAMYLCATSRDRVNQPQHFGDGTRLSIL.

In this sample, this clone turned up once. The CDR3 reads CASSLRQGINYGYTF. The CDR3 DNA is TGTGCCAGCAGTCTCCGACAGGGTATTAACTATGGCTACACCTTC. The chain employs TRBV28 and TRBJ1-2; 7 nucleotides match TRBD1. The germline V gene has CDR1 MDHEN and CDR2 SYDVKM. This CDR3 has 15 amino acids. The trim removed 5 bases at V and 1 base at J, leaving 7 bases unmatched.

The V and J genes are TRBV11-3 and TRBJ1-4; D not resolved. The CDR3 length is 14 residues. The V end was cut by 5 bases, the J end by 5 bases, with 12 bases between. Germline V lookup: CDR1 SGHNT, CDR2 YENEEA. The CDR3 region has the DNA TGTGCCAGCAGCCCGAAGACCAGGAATGAAAAACTGTTTTTT. The encoded protein is CASSPKTRNEKLFF.

This chain links TRBV4-2 with TRBJ2-3; tentative D call: TRBD1 (6 bases). Trimming shortened V by 3 bases and J by 4 bases, and 8 bases separated the two germline ends. This CDR3 contains 13 residues. Germline assignment: CDR1 LGHNA and CDR2 YNFKEQ. The CDR3 DNA follows: TGTGCCAGCAGCCAGGGGGCGCCAGATACGCAGTATTTT. Protein sequence: CASSQGAPDTQYF.

The CDR3 bases are TGTGCCAGCAGTGAGGGGGGGAACACTGAAGCTTTCTTT. As protein: CASSEGGNTEAFF. This sequence joins TRBV2 and TRBJ1-1, with D perhaps TRBD1 (5 bases). Trimming removed 3 bases at V and 1 base at J, with 6 bases between. Per the germline V gene, CDR1 is SNHLY and CDR2 is FYNNEI. CDR3 length equals 13 residues.

In this sample, this clone turned up once. The chain employs TRBV15 and TRBJ2-3; the D gene is possibly TRBD1 (5 bases). Trimming left V 1 base short and J 1 base short, with 15 bases between. Germline values: CDR1 LNHNV, CDR2 YYDKDF (reference sequence). The CDR3 is made up of 17 amino acids. The CDR3 DNA sequence: TGTGCCACCAGCAGAGGGGGCAGGGCTTCGGGCACAGATACGCAGTATTTT. Its translation: CATSRGGRASGTDTQYF.

The rearrangement joins TRBV3-1 (or the pseudogene TRBV3-2) to TRBJ2-1; TRBD2 aligns across 10 bases. The CDR3 extends over 18 amino acids. V dropped 4 bases and J dropped 2; count of bases not matched to a gene: 11. Germline V gene lookup returns CDR1 LGHDT and CDR2 YNNKEL (reference sequence). The CDR3 nucleotides are TGTGCCAGCAGCCCGAGCGCTAGCGGGAGACTCGCCTACAATGAGCAGTTCTTC. Residues: CASSPSASGRLAYNEQFF.

V and J are TRBV9 and TRBJ2-3, with 10 bases that match TRBD2. V trimming: 3 bases; J trimming: 5 bases; junction bases outside the gene matches: 9. Germline CDR1 and CDR2: SGDLS and YYNGEE. The CDR3 is 16 amino acids. The CDR3 protein is CASSASSGGAGDTQYF. CDR3 DNA sequence: TGTGCCAGCAGCGCTTCTAGCGGGGGAGCCGGAGATACGCAGTATTTT.

On this clone: Other DNA sequences in this specimen translate into the identical CDR3. The chain recombines TRBV9 with TRBJ2-7; TRBD1 agrees at 10 bases. This CDR3 region has 15 residues. Unmatched junction bases numbered 3, after V lost 3 bases and J lost 0 bases. Per germline, CDR1 SGDLS and CDR2 YYNGEE. The CDR3 DNA reads as TGTGCCAGCAGCGAGGGACAGGGGACCTCCTACGAGCAGTACTTC. This translates into CASSEGQGTSYEQYF.

The V call is TRBV4-2, the J call TRBJ1-1; no definite D call. Germline V CDR1 and CDR2: LGHNA, YNFKEQ. V lost 1 base and J 0 bases, leaving 9 bases between the germline ends. The CDR3 loop spans 15 amino acids. The CDR3 bases are TGTGCCAGCAGCCAAGTCCAGAGGATGAACACTGAAGCTTTCTTT. As protein: CASSQVQRMNTEAFF.